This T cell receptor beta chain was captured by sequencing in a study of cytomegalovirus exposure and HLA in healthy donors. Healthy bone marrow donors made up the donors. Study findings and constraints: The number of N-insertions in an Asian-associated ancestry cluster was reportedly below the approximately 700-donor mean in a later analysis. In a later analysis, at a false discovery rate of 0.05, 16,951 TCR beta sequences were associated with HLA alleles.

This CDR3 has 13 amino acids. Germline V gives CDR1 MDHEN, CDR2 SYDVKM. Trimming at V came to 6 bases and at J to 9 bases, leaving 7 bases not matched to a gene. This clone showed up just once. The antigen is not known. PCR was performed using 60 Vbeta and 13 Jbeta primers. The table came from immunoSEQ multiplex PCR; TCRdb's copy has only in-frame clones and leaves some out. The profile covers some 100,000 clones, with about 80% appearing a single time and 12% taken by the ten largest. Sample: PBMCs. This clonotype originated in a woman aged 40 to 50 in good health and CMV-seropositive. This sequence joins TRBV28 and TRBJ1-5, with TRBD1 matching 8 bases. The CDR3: CASRPTGEGPQHF. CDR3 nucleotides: TGTGCCAGCAGGCCGACAGGGGAGGGGCCCCAGCATTTT.